This record concerns one T cell receptor beta chain sequence. Original data processing: How many nucleated cells were present was estimated from reference gene primer amplification. Profiled with immunoSEQ multiplex PCR; TCRdb holds only in-frame clones, not every one. For V, J and clone size, that table is used; D and trimming come from the DNA. The table includes 200,000 to 250,000 clones, approximately 90% detected once. In terms of age and location, participants ranged from about 18 to 89 years and lived in under 30 US areas. Researchers sorted participants into cohorts using their self-reported clinical history. The sample comes from a study of blood T cell repertoires in COVID-19. Study as a whole: Acute and convalescent COVID-19 samples came from the United States, Italy and Spain.

This receptor was obtained from a woman aged 25 to 39 who had recovered from COVID-19. Sequencing was carried out using PBMCs or T cells enriched from blood (not recorded which).

DNA of the CDR3: TGTGCCAGCAGCCAGATACTAGCGTTTCCCTACGAGCAGTACTTC. The encoded protein is CASSQILAFPYEQYF. The chain has TRBV14 and TRBJ2-7, with 7 positions matching TRBD2. This CDR3 region has 15 residues. Germline assignment: CDR1 SGHDN and CDR2 FVKESK. The V segment lost 3 bases and the J segment 2 bases; nucleotides outside the gene matches: 7.